These 24 T cell receptor beta chains were all obtained from the same sample, sequenced in a study of blood T cell repertoires in COVID-19. Sequencing used immunoSEQ multiplex PCR; TCRdb keeps in-frame clones, though not all of them. Among approximately 96,000 clones, about 90% were seen once, and the ten largest hold around 3.9%. Sequenced input: peripheral blood. These receptor sequences come from a human donor with COVID-19, enrolled during active disease. The donor label of this sample is uncertain.

The genes are TRBV7-9 and TRBJ1-6, with a weak D call TRBD1 (5 bases). Trimming cost V 5 bases and J 4 bases, with 12 bases left between them. This CDR3 has 15 amino acids. Germline-derived CDR1 and CDR2 are SEHNR and FQNEAQ (reference sequence). CDR3 DNA: TGTGCCAGCAGCAAAGACAGCTTATATAATTCACCCCTCCACTTT. Its protein is CASSKDSLYNSPLHF. Complete variable domain (other parts from reference TRBV7-9 and TRBJ1-6): DTGVSQNPRHKITKRGQNVTFRCDPISEHNRLYWYRQTLGQGPEFLTYFQNEAQLEKSRLLSDRFSAERPKGSFSTLEIQRTEQGDSAMYLCASSKDSLYNSPLHFGNGTRLTVT.

This clone was counted once. The chain uses TRBV5-4 and TRBJ2-5; 8 nucleotides agree with TRBD1. CDR1 and CDR2 from the germline V gene are SGHNT and YYREEE (reference sequence). V gave up 4 bases and J gave up 2 bases; unmatched junction bases: 7. The CDR3 runs 15 residues. The CDR3 loop is CASSNYRGVQETQYF. For the CDR3, the DNA is TGTGCCAGCAGCAATTACAGGGGGGTACAAGAGACCCAGTACTTC.

The rearrangement joins TRBV29-1 to TRBJ2-5; D is uncertain. The CDR3 is made up of 12 amino acids. Germline CDR1 and CDR2: SQVTM and ANQGSEA. The V gene lost 3 bases and the J gene lost 1 base, with 6 bases spanning the gap. The CDR3 DNA follows: TGCAGCGTTGACACAGCCCAAGAGACCCAGTACTTC. Its translation: CSVDTAQETQYF.

The table lists this clone with a few counts. This chain joins TRBV5-8 and TRBJ1-5, with TRBD1 matching 7 bases. Germline values: CDR1 SGHTS, CDR2 YDEGEE. The V and J ends lost 4 bases and 7 bases, in that order; junction bases with no gene match: 8. The CDR3 contains 14 residues. CDR3 sequence reads: CASSPDRVGQPQHF. CDR3 DNA sequence: TGTGCCAGCAGCCCCGACAGGGTGGGACAGCCCCAGCATTTT.

The J gene is TRBJ2-5, the V gene TRBV11-2; D might be TRBD2 (6 bases). The CDR3 spans 14 residues. Trimming left V 7 bases short and J 4 bases short, with 16 bases between. Per the germline V gene, CDR1 is SGHAT and CDR2 is FQNNGV. The CDR3 sequence is CASKVRRGGETQYF. The DNA for the CDR3 is TGTGCCAGCAAGGTTAGGCGGGGTGGAGAGACCCAGTACTTC.

This clone turned up a few times. At the DNA level, this CDR3 is encoded by other sequences in the same sample as well. The chain has TRBV9 and TRBJ1-4; D is perhaps TRBD1 (5 bases). V lost 4 bases and J lost 4, with 17 bases in between. The CDR3 consists of 16 residues. Germline V gene sequence: CDR1 SGDLS, CDR2 YYNGEE. The CDR3 DNA sequence: TGTGCCAGCAGCCCCCACCCCGGGGGAGGTAATGAAAAACTGTTTTTT. This gives the protein CASSPHPGGGNEKLFF.

This clone appeared a single time. The V and J genes are TRBV2 and TRBJ2-7, with TRBD2 matching 11 bases. Germline CDR1 SNHLY, CDR2 FYNNEI. CDR3 length: 17 residues. V trimming: 3 bases; J trimming: 4 bases; junction bases outside the gene matches: 11. CDR3 residues: CASSERLAGGGNYEQYF. The CDR3 DNA reads as TGTGCCAGCAGTGAGCGTCTAGCGGGAGGCGGAAATTACGAGCAGTACTTC.

The rearrangement links TRBV3-1 (or the pseudogene TRBV3-2) to TRBJ1-1, with 11 bases fitting TRBD1. V shed 4 bases and J 4 bases; nucleotides not matched to a gene: 5. This CDR3 region has 15 residues. Germline lookup yields CDR1 LGHDT and CDR2 YNNKEL (reference sequence). The CDR3 DNA is TGTGCCAGCAGCCTCCGGACAGGGGGCGGCACTGAAGCTTTCTTT. Its translation is CASSLRTGGGTEAFF.

The chain joins TRBV4-1 to TRBJ1-5; 7 bases are shared with TRBD1. Germline assignment: CDR1 MGHRA and CDR2 YSYEKL. The V and J ends lost 0 bases and 7 bases, in that order; junction bases with no gene match: 6. The CDR3 runs 15 residues. Written as DNA, the CDR3 is TGCGCCAGCAGCCAAGATGGGGCAGGGGGGCAGCCCCAGCATTTT. Its translation is CASSQDGAGGQPQHF.

The genes are TRBV5-1 and TRBJ1-2; D is unclear. This CDR3 has 14 residues. Trimming took 0 bases from V and 2 from J, leaving 8 bases between them. CDR1 and CDR2 (germline): SGHRS, YFSETQ. CDR3 sequence: CASSLEPGNYGYTF. The DNA for the CDR3 is TGCGCCAGCAGCTTGGAACCAGGAAACTATGGCTACACCTTC. The variable domain in full, completed from reference TRBV5-1 and TRBJ1-2, reads KAGVTQTPRYLIKTRGQQVTLSCSPISGHRSVSWYQQTPGQGLQFLFEYFSETQRNKGNFPGRFSGRQFSNSRSEMNVSTLELGDSALYLCASSLEPGNYGYTFGSGTRLTVV.

CDR3 sequence (DNA): TGCGCCAGCAGCTTACGGGGGAGGGCCCACGAGCAGTACTTC. Translation gives CASSLRGRAHEQYF. This chain links TRBV5-1 with TRBJ2-7, with TRBD2 matching over 7 bases. The V segment lost 2 bases and the J segment 5 bases; nucleotides outside the gene matches: 7. Germline CDR1 SGHRS, CDR2 YFSETQ. The CDR3 extends over 14 amino acids.

V and J are TRBV9 and TRBJ1-4; 7 nucleotides match TRBD1. CDR3 length equals 16 residues. The V gene end was trimmed by 3 bases and the J gene end by 0 bases; junction bases not matched to a gene: 5. The V gene's germline CDR1 is SGDLS and CDR2 YYNGEE. CDR3 protein: CASSGDSTATNEKLFF. CDR3 DNA: TGTGCCAGCAGCGGGGACAGTACAGCAACTAATGAAAAACTGTTTTTT.

J is TRBJ2-7 and V is TRBV11-2; 9 nucleotides line up with TRBD1. Per the germline V gene, CDR1 is SGHAT and CDR2 is FQNNGV. The CDR3 contains 16 residues. J lost 2 bases, V lost 0 bases, and 5 bases had no gene match. CDR3 sequence: CASSLDTGQGPYEQYF. The CDR3 DNA follows: TGTGCCAGCAGCTTAGACACGGGACAGGGACCCTACGAGCAGTACTTC.

The gene calls are TRBV18 and TRBJ1-1, with 7 bases matching TRBD1. V dropped 4 bases and J dropped 7; count of bases not matched to a gene: 12. The CDR3 covers 15 residues. Germline lookup yields CDR1 KGHSH and CDR2 LQKENI. CDR3 protein: CASSRREGGRGEAFF. The CDR3 DNA reads as TGTGCCAGCTCACGTCGGGAAGGGGGCCGGGGTGAAGCTTTCTTT.

The gene calls are TRBV5-6 and TRBJ2-3, with a tentative D call TRBD1 (5 bases). V dropped 0 bases and J dropped 7 bases, with 9 bases sitting between them. This CDR3 has 13 residues. The germline gives CDR1 SGHDT, CDR2 YYEEEE. The CDR3 sequence is CASSLGGFYTQYF. In DNA, the CDR3 is TGTGCCAGCAGCTTGGGGGGCTTTTATACGCAGTATTTT.

The CDR3 loop is CASSLVTPNEQFF. In DNA, the CDR3 is TGTGCCAGCAGCTTGGTGACTCCCAATGAGCAGTTCTTC. The chain links TRBV5-4 to TRBJ2-1; D ambiguous. The CDR3 length is 13 residues. Germline loops: CDR1 SGHNT, CDR2 YYREEE (reference sequence). V shed 0 bases and J shed 6 bases, with 7 bases lying between them.

This rearrangement joins TRBV10-3 to TRBJ2-1; 14 bases map to TRBD2. CDR1 is ENHRY and CDR2 is SYGVKD in the germline V gene. The CDR3 length is 19 residues. The V and J ends lost 8 bases and 2 bases, in that order; junction bases with no gene match: 14. In DNA form, the CDR3 reads TGTGCCATCCACCCGGGACTAGCGGGAGTTTCCTCCACCTACAATGAGCAGTTCTTC. Residues: CAIHPGLAGVSSTYNEQFF.

The J gene is TRBJ2-3, the V gene TRBV4-1; D possibly corresponds to TRBD1 (6 bases). V lost 5 bases and J 1 base, leaving 10 bases between the germline ends. The CDR3 covers 14 residues. Germline V gene lookup returns CDR1 MGHRA and CDR2 YSYEKL. The CDR3 region has the DNA TGCGCCAGCAGCAGGGCAGGGGGCACAGATACGCAGTATTTT. Protein product: CASSRAGGTDTQYF.

V is TRBV29-1 and J is TRBJ1-2; D remains unclear. V lost 3 bases and J lost 0, with 8 bases in between. Germline CDR1 reads SQVTM; CDR2 reads ANQGSEA. CDR3 length: 13 residues. Written as DNA, the CDR3 is TGCAGCGTTGACACCAGGACTAACTATGGCTACACCTTC. It is translated as CSVDTRTNYGYTF. Looking up the rest from reference TRBV29-1 and TRBJ1-2 gives the full variable domain: SAVISQKPSRDICQRGTSLTIQCQVDSQVTMMFWYRQQPGQSLTLIATANQGSEATYESGFVIDKFPISRPNLTFSTLTVSNMSPEDSSIYLCSVDTRTNYGYTFGSGTRLTVV.

The chain carries TRBV11-2 and TRBJ1-2, with D perhaps TRBD1 (5 bases). The V and J ends lost 0 bases and 8 bases respectively, with 16 bases between them. Germline V gene sequence: CDR1 SGHAT, CDR2 FQNNGV. CDR3 length: 15 amino acids. DNA of the CDR3: TGTGCCAGCAGCTTAGACCGACAGTCGTGGCGGGGCTACACCTTC. Protein sequence: CASSLDRQSWRGYTF.

The gene calls are TRBV19 and TRBJ2-3, with a weak D call TRBD1 (6 bases). The germline V gene has CDR1 LNHDA and CDR2 SQIVND (reference sequence). Trimming pared 9 bases from V and 10 bases from J, leaving 14 bases between. CDR3 length: 11 residues. The CDR3 DNA is TGTGCCAGCCGTAACAGGGACGCGCAGTATTTT. Its protein is CASRNRDAQYF.

The rearrangement uses TRBV3-1 (or the pseudogene TRBV3-2) and TRBJ1-1; 9 nucleotides line up with TRBD1. Germline CDR1 and CDR2: LGHDT and YNNKEL (reference sequence). CDR3 size: 15 residues. Losses at the gene ends were 3 bases for V and 4 bases for J; bases not matched to a gene: 6. In DNA form, the CDR3 reads TGTGCCAGCAGCCACAACAGGGGGCCTGGCACTGAAGCTTTCTTT. Residues: CASSHNRGPGTEAFF.

The chain has TRBV6-5 and TRBJ2-7; 7 bases fit TRBD1. V lost 2 bases, J lost 6 bases, and 13 bases stayed unmatched. CDR1 MNHEY and CDR2 SVGAGI come from the germline V gene. The length of the CDR3 is 16 residues. CDR3 nucleotides: TGTGCCAGCAGTTACGACGGCTCGACAGGGCGCAGCGAGCAGTACTTC. This gives the protein CASSYDGSTGRSEQYF.

This CDR3 reads CATAGDQETQYF. CDR3 DNA: TGTGCCACCGCGGGGGACCAAGAGACCCAGTACTTC. V is TRBV24-1 and J is TRBJ2-5; 7 bases line up with TRBD2. CDR3 length: 12 amino acids. With V trimmed by 9 bases and J by 0 bases, 0 bases remained unmatched. The germline V gene has CDR1 KGHDR and CDR2 SFDVKD.